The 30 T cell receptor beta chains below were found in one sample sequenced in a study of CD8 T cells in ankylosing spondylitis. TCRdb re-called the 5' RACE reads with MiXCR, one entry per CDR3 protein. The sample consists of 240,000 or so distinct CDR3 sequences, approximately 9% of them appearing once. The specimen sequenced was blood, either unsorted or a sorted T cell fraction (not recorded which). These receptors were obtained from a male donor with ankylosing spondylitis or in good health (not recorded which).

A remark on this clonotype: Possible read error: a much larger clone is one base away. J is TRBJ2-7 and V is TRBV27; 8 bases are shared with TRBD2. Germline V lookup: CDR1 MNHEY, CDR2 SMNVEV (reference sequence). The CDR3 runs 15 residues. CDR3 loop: CARSPPGTSSYEQYF. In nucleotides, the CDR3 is TGTGCCCGCAGTCCCCCCGGGACTAGCTCCTACGAGCAGTACTTC.

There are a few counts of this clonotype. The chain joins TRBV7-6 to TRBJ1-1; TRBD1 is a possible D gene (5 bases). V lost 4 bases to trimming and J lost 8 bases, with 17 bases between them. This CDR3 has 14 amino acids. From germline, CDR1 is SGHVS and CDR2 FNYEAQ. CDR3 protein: CASSSHDTGREAFF. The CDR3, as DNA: TGTGCCAGCAGCTCCCACGACACAGGTAGAGAAGCTTTCTTT.

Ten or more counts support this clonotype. The CDR3 loop reads CASNLATGPYEQYF. Here the CDR3 DNA reads TGTGCCAGCAACCTAGCGACAGGGCCCTACGAGCAGTACTTC. The gene calls are TRBV7-9 and TRBJ2-7; D perhaps matches TRBD1 (7 bases). Germline V lookup: CDR1 SEHNR, CDR2 FQNEAQ (reference sequence). Trimming stripped 7 bases from V and 2 bases from J, with 15 bases between. The CDR3 runs 14 residues.

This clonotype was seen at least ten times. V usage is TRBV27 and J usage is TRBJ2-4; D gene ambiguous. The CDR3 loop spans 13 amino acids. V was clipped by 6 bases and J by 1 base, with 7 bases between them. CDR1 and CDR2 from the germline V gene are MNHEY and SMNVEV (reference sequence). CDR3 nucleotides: TGTGCCAGCAGCCACTCGGCCAAAAACATTCAGTACTTC. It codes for CASSHSAKNIQYF.

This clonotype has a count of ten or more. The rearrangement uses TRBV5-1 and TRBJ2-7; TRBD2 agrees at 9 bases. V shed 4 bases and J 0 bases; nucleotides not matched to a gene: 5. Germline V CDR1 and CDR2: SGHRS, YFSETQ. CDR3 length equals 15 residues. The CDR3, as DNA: TGCGCCAGCAGCCCAACTAGCGGGTTCTCCTACGAGCAGTACTTC. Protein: CASSPTSGFSYEQYF.

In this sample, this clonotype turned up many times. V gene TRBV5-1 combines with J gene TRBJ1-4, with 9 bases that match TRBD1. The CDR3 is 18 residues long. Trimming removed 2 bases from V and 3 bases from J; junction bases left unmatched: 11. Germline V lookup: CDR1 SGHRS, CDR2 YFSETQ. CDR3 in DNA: TGCGCCAGCAGCTTTCCGGGGACAGGGTTCTCTTCTAATGAAAAACTGTTTTTT. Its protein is CASSFPGTGFSSNEKLFF.

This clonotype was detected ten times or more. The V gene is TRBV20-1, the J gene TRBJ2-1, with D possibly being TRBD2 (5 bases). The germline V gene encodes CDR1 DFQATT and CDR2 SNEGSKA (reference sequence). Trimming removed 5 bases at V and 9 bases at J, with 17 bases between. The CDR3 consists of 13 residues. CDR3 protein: CSADTTGRGEQFF. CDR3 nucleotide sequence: TGCAGTGCTGACACGACTGGCCGGGGTGAGCAGTTCTTC.

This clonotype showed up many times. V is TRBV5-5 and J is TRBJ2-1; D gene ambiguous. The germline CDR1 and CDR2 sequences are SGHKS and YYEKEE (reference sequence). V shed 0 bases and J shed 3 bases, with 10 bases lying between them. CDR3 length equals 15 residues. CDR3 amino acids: CASSLGDAYYNEQFF. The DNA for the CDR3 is TGTGCCAGCAGCTTGGGGGATGCGTACTACAATGAGCAGTTCTTC. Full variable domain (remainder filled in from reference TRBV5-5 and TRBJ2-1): DAGVTQSPTHLIKTRGQQVTLRCSPISGHKSVSWYQQVLGQGPQFIFQYYEKEERGRGNFPDRFSARQFPNYSSELNVNALLLGDSALYLCASSLGDAYYNEQFFGPGTRLTVL.

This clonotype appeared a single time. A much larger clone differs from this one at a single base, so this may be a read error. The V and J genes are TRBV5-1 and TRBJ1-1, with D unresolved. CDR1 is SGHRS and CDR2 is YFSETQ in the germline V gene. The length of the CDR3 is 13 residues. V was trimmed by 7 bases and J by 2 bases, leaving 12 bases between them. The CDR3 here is CASGAGINTEAFF. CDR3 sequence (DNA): TGCGCCAGCGGAGCTGGGATCAACACTGAAGCTTTCTTT. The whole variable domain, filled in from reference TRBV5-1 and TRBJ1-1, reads KAGVTQTPRYLIKTRGQQVTLSCSPISGHRSVSWYQQTPGQGLQFLFEYFSETQRNKGNFPGRFSGRQFSNSRSEMNVSTLELGDSALYLCASGAGINTEAFFGQGTRLTVV.

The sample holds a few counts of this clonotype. CDR3 coding DNA: TGTGCCAGCAGTGAATGGGACTCGAGCTCCTACAATGAGCAGTTCTTC. Amino acids: CASSEWDSSSYNEQFF. V is TRBV2 and J is TRBJ2-1; the D gene is possibly TRBD2 (6 bases). Germline V CDR1 and CDR2: SNHLY, FYNNEI. Trimming took off 2 bases at V and 0 bases at J, with 11 bases between the two ends. The CDR3 is 16 amino acids.

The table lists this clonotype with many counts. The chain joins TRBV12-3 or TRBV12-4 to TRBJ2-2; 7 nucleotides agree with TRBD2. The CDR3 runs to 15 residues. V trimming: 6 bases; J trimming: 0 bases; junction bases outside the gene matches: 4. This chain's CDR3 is CASRGAGPNTGELFF. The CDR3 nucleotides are TGTGCCAGCAGAGGAGCGGGGCCGAACACCGGGGAGCTGTTTTTT.

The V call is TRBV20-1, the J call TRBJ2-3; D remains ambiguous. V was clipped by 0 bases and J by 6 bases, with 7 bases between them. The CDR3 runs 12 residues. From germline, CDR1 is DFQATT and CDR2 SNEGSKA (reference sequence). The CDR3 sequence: CSAREMVDTQYF. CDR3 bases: TGCAGTGCTAGAGAGATGGTGGATACGCAGTATTTT.

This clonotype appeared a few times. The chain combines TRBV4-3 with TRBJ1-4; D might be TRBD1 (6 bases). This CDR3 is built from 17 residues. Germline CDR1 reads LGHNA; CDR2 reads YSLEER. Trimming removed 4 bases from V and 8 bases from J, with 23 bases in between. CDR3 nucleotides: TGCGCCAGCAGCCCCGCTCTTTCTTTACAGGGTGACGAAAAACTGTTTTTT. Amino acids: CASSPALSLQGDEKLFF.

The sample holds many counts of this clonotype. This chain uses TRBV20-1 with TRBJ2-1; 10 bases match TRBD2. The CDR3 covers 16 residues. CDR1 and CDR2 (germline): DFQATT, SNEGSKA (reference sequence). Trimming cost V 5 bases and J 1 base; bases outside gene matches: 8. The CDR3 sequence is CSAGHRAGGSYNEQFF. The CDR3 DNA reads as TGCAGTGCTGGACATAGAGCGGGGGGGTCCTACAATGAGCAGTTCTTC.

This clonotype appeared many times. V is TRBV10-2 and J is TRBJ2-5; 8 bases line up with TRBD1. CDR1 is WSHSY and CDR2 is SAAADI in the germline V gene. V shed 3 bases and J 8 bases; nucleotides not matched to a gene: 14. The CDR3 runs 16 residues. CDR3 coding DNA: TGCGCCAGCAGTGAAAGGACAGGGACTTTCAAGAGTACCCAGTACTTC. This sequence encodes CASSERTGTFKSTQYF.

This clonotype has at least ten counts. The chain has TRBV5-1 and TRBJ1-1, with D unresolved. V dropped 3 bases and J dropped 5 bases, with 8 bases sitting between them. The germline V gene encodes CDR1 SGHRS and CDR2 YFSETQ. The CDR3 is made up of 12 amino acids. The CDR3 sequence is CASSSSQTEAFF. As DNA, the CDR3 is TGCGCCAGCAGCTCGTCCCAGACTGAAGCTTTCTTT.

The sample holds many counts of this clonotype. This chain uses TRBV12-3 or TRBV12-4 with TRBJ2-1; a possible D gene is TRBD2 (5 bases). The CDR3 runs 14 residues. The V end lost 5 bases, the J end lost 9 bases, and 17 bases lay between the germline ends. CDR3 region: CASSSERVWSEQFF. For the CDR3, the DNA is TGTGCCAGCAGTAGCGAGAGGGTCTGGAGTGAGCAGTTCTTC.

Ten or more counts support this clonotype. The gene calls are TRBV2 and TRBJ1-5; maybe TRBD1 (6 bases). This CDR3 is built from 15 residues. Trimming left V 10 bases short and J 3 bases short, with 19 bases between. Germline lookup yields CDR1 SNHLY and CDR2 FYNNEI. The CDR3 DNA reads TGTGCCACAGGCGGCTTCGGGGGCCTCAATCAGCCCCAGCATTTT. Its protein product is CATGGFGGLNQPQHF.

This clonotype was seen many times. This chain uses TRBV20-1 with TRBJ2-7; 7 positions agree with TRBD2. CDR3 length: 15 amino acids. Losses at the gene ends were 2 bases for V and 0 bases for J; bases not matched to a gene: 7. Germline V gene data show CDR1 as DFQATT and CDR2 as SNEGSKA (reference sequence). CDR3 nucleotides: TGCAGTGCTAGACCCTTGGGGAGGGGCTCCTACGAGCAGTACTTC. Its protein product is CSARPLGRGSYEQYF.

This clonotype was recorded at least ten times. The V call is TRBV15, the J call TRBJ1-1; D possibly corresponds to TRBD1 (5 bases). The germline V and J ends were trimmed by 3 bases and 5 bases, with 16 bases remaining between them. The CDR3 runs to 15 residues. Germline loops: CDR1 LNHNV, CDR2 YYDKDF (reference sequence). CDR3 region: CATSRGPVGGTEAFF. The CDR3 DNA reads TGTGCCACCAGCAGGGGTCCCGTGGGGGGAACTGAAGCTTTCTTT.

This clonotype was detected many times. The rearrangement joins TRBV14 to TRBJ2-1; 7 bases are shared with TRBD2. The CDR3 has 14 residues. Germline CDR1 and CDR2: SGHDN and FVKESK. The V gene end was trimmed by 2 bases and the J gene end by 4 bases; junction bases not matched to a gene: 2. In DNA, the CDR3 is TGTGCCAGCAGCCAAACTAGCGAGTACAATGAGCAGTTCTTC. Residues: CASSQTSEYNEQFF.

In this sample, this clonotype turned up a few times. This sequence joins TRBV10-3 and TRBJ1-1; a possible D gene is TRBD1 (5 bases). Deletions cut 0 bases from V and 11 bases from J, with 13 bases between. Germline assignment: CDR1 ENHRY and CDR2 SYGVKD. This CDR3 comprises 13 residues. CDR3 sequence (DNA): TGTGCCATCAGTGAGTCGACAAGTCCAGGGGCTTTCTTT. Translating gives CAISESTSPGAFF.

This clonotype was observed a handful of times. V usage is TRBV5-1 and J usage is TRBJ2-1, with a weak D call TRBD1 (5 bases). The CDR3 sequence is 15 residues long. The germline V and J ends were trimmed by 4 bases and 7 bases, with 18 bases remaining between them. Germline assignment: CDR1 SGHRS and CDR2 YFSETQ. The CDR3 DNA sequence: TGCGCCAGCAGCCCCCGGACAAGGGCTAGGAATGAGCAGTTCTTC. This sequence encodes CASSPRTRARNEQFF.

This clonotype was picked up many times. CDR3 nucleotide sequence: TGTGCCAGCAGCTCGCCGGGACTGCCGGCGAATACGCAGTATTTT. Translation gives CASSSPGLPANTQYF. This chain uses TRBV5-6 with TRBJ2-3; TRBD2 is a possible D gene (6 bases). CDR1 is SGHDT, CDR2 YYEEEE, per germline. The V gene lost 3 bases and the J gene lost 7 bases, with 18 bases spanning the gap. This CDR3 has 15 amino acids.

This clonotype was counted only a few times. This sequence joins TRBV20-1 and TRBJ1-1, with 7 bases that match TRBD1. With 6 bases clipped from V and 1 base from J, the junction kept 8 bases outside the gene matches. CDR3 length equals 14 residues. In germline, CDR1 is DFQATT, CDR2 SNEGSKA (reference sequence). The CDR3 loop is CSAVSGGANTEAFF. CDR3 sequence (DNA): TGCAGTGCCGTGTCAGGGGGGGCGAACACTGAAGCTTTCTTT.

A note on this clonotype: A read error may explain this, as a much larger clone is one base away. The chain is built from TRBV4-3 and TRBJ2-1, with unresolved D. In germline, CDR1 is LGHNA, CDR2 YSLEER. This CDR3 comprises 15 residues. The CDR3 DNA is TGCGCCAGCAGCCGCAGCTTCGGGTCCTACAATGAGAAGTTCTTC. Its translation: CASSRSFGSYNEKFF.

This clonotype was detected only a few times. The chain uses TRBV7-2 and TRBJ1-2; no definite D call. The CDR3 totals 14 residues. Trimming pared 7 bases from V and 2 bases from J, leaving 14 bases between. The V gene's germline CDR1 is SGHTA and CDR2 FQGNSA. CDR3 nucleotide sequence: TGTGCCAGCACTCAGAGGACGGCAAACTATGGCTACACCTTC. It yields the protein CASTQRTANYGYTF.

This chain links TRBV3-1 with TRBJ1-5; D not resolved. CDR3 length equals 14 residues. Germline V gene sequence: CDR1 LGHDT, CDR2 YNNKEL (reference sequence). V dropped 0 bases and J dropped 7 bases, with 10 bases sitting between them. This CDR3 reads CASSQDTTRQPQHF. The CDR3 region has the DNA TGTGCCAGCAGCCAAGATACCACCAGACAGCCCCAGCATTTT. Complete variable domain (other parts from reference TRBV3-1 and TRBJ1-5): DTAVSQTPKYLVTQMGNDKSIKCEQNLGHDTMYWYKQDSKKFLKIMFSYNNKELIINETVPNRFSPKSPDKAHLNLHINSLELGDSAVYFCASSQDTTRQPQHFGDGTRLSIL.

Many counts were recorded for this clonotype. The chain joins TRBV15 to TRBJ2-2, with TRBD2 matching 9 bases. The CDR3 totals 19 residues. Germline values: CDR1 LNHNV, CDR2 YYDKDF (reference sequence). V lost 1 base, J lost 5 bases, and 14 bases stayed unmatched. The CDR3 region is CATSRARSGLAGFTGELFF. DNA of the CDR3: TGTGCCACCAGCAGAGCGAGATCGGGTCTAGCGGGGTTTACCGGGGAGCTGTTTTTT.

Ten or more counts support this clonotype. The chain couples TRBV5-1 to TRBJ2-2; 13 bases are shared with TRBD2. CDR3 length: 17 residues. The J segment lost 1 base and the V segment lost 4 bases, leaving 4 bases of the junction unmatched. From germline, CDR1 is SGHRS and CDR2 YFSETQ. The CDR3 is CASSPGLAGRNTGELFF. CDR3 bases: TGCGCCAGCAGCCCGGGACTAGCGGGAAGGAACACCGGGGAGCTGTTTTTT.